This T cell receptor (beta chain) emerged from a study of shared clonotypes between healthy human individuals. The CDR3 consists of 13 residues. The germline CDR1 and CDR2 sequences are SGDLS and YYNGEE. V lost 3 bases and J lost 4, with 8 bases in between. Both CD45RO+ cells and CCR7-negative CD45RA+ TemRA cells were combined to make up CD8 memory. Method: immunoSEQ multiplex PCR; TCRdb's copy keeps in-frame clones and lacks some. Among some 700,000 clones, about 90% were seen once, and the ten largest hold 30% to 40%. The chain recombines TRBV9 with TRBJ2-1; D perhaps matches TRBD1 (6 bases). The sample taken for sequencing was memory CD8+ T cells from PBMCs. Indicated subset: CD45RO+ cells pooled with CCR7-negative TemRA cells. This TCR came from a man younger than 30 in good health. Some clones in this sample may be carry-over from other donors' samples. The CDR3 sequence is CASSETGYNEQFF. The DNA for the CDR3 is TGTGCCAGCAGCGAAACAGGGTACAATGAGCAGTTCTTC. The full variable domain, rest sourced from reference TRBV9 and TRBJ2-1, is DSGVTQTPKHLITATGQRVTLRCSPRSGDLSVYWYQQSLDQGLQFLIQYYNGEERAKGNILERFSAQQFPDLHSELNLSSLELGDSALYFCASSETGYNEQFFGPGTRLTVL.